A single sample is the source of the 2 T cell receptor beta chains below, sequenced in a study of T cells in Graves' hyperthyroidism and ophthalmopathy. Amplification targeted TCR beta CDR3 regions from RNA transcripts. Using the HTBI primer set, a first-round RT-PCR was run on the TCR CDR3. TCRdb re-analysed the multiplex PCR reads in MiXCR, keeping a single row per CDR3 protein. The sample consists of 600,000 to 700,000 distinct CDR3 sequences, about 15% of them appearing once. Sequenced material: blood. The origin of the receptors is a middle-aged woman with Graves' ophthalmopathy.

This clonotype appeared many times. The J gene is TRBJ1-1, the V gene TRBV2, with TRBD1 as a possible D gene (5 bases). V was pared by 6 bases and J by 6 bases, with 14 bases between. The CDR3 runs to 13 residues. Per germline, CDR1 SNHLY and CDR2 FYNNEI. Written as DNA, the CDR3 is TGTGCCAGCAGCCCCCAGGGATGGGCTGAAGCTTTCTTT. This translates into CASSPQGWAEAFF.

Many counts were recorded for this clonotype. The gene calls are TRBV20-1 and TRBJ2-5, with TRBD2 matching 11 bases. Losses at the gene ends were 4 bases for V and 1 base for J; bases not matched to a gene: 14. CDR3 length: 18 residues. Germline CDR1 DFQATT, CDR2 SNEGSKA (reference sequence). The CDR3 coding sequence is TGCAGTGCTAAGACCGAGAGCGGACTAGCGGGTCCCCAAGAGACCCAGTACTTC. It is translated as CSAKTESGLAGPQETQYF.